This TCR beta chain was recorded in a study of PD-1 blockade in mismatch repair-deficient tumors. Findings and limits, study-wide: Tumor-resident clones, often undetectable pretreatment in blood, expanded then contracted after pembrolizumab.

This clone has only a few counts. Its antigen is not identified. Trimming stripped 0 bases from V and 6 bases from J, with 10 bases between. The CDR3 loop spans 13 amino acids. Germline V gives CDR1 SGHRS, CDR2 YFSETQ. The table came from immunoSEQ multiplex PCR; TCRdb's copy has only in-frame clones and leaves some out. The table shows roughly 120,000 clones, with 60% to 85% occurring only once. Specimen: peripheral blood, collected 60 weeks after starting pembrolizumab. This TCR derives from an adult with mismatch repair-deficient cancer. The rearrangement uses TRBV5-1 and TRBJ2-7; a possible D gene is TRBD2 (6 bases). For the CDR3, the DNA is TGCGCCAGCAGCTTGGGACTAGAGGGCGAGCAGTACTTC. It is translated as CASSLGLEGEQYF. Full variable domain (rest looked up from reference TRBV5-1 and TRBJ2-7): KAGVTQTPRYLIKTRGQQVTLSCSPISGHRSVSWYQQTPGQGLQFLFEYFSETQRNKGNFPGRFSGRQFSNSRSEMNVSTLELGDSALYLCASSLGLEGEQYFGPGTRLTVT.